This entry lists 15 T cell receptor beta chains sequenced from one sample in a study of T cell responses to AZD1222 COVID-19 vaccine. Sequenced by immunoSEQ multiplex PCR; TCRdb stores in-frame clones only, minus some. Of some 99,000 clones in the sample, about 90% are singletons; the top ten hold about a sixth. The starting material was peripheral blood, obtained 28 days after the second AZD1222 dose. Receptors were obtained from an adult who received the AZD1222 COVID-19 vaccine.

The chain employs TRBV7-6 and TRBJ2-3; TRBD2 might be the D (7 bases). The CDR3 runs to 15 residues. Germline-derived CDR1 and CDR2 are SGHVS and FNYEAQ. V was trimmed by 5 bases and J by 6 bases, leaving 18 bases between them. The CDR3 sequence: CASSQPEGGRDTQYF. The CDR3 DNA follows: TGTGCCAGCAGCCAACCCGAGGGGGGGAGGGATACGCAGTATTTT. Combining the CDR3 with reference TRBV7-6 and TRBJ2-3 gives the whole variable domain GAGVSQSPRYKVTKRGQDVALRCDPISGHVSLYWYRQALGQGPEFLTYFNYEAQQDKSGLPNDRFSAERPEGSISTLTIQRTEQRDSAMYRCASSQPEGGRDTQYFGPGTRLTVL.

The V gene is TRBV5-1, the J gene TRBJ2-1; 8 bases agree with TRBD1. The CDR3 runs 16 residues. The ends lost 3 bases at V and 0 bases at J; junction bases unmatched: 5. Germline V gives CDR1 SGHRS, CDR2 YFSETQ. In DNA, the CDR3 is TGCGCCAGCAGCTCCACGCAGGGGGCCTCCTACAATGAGCAGTTCTTC. The encoded protein is CASSSTQGASYNEQFF. Supplemented by reference TRBV5-1 and TRBJ2-1, the full variable domain reads KAGVTQTPRYLIKTRGQQVTLSCSPISGHRSVSWYQQTPGQGLQFLFEYFSETQRNKGNFPGRFSGRQFSNSRSEMNVSTLELGDSALYLCASSSTQGASYNEQFFGPGTRLTVL.

The chain is built from TRBV11-3 and TRBJ2-3; TRBD2 matches at 12 bases. This CDR3 has 14 residues. Germline trimming cut 5 bases from V and 6 bases from J; bases unmatched to any gene: 3. Germline CDR1 is SGHNT and CDR2 is YENEEA. The DNA for the CDR3 is TGTGCCAGCAGCCCGACTAGCGGGAGTGATACGCAGTATTTT. Residues: CASSPTSGSDTQYF.

The chain employs TRBV2 and TRBJ2-1; 7 bases are a match to TRBD1. CDR1 SNHLY and CDR2 FYNNEI come from the germline V gene. This CDR3 contains 16 residues. V was pared by 8 bases and J by 0 bases, with 10 bases of the junction left unmatched. The CDR3, as DNA: TGTGCCAGCTCTCGGACAGGCCCAAGCTCCTACAATGAGCAGTTCTTC. Translation gives CASSRTGPSSYNEQFF.

V gene TRBV10-3 combines with J gene TRBJ1-2, with D hard to call. This CDR3 is 13 amino acids long. V was clipped by 7 bases and J by 0 bases, with 9 bases between them. Germline values: CDR1 ENHRY, CDR2 SYGVKD. The CDR3 DNA is TGTGCCATCAATGGATCTCCTAACTATGGCTACACCTTC. This sequence encodes CAINGSPNYGYTF.

The CDR3 nucleotides are TGTGCCAGTAGTACACAGGGTGGGCGCAATCAGCCCCAGCATTTT. It encodes CASSTQGGRNQPQHF. The V and J genes are TRBV19 and TRBJ1-5, with D possibly TRBD1 on 6 matching bases. From germline, CDR1 is LNHDA and CDR2 SQIVND (reference sequence). V lost 4 bases, J lost 2 bases, and 12 bases lay in between. This CDR3 has 15 amino acids.

The chain has TRBV18 and TRBJ1-1, with 7 nucleotides matching TRBD1. J gave up 6 bases and V 4 bases, and 11 bases lay outside the gene matches. Germline lookup yields CDR1 KGHSH and CDR2 LQKENI. The CDR3 consists of 15 residues. CDR3 sequence: CASSQPGQRGPEAFF. The DNA for the CDR3 is TGTGCCAGCTCACAGCCGGGACAGAGGGGCCCTGAAGCTTTCTTT.

The rearrangement links TRBV27 to TRBJ1-1, with TRBD1 matching over 9 bases. The J segment lost 4 bases and the V segment lost 5 bases, leaving 5 bases of the junction unmatched. Germline-derived CDR1 and CDR2 are MNHEY and SMNVEV (reference sequence). The CDR3 sequence is 14 residues long. CDR3 sequence reads: CASSTGQGFTEAFF. The CDR3 DNA sequence: TGTGCCAGCAGTACGGGACAGGGCTTCACTGAAGCTTTCTTT.

The rearrangement joins TRBV12-5 to TRBJ1-2; D gene ambiguous. From germline, CDR1 is LGHNT and CDR2 FRNRAP. The CDR3 sequence is 15 residues long. Trimming left V 3 bases short and J 4 bases short, with 15 bases between. CDR3 in DNA: TGTGCTAGTGGTTTTCCCCCAAAGATCGGCTATGGCTACACCTTC. Its translation is CASGFPPKIGYGYTF.

The V and J genes are TRBV5-1 and TRBJ2-1; 8 bases match TRBD2. Looked up from germline, CDR1 is SGHRS and CDR2 is YFSETQ. This CDR3 has 17 residues. The V segment lost 0 bases and the J segment 2 bases; nucleotides outside the gene matches: 7. Here the CDR3 reads CASSLASLAGTYNEQFF. In DNA form, the CDR3 reads TGCGCCAGCAGCTTGGCCAGTCTAGCGGGCACCTACAATGAGCAGTTCTTC.

The chain is built from TRBV29-1 and TRBJ2-7, with TRBD2 matching 8 bases. Germline values: CDR1 SQVTM, CDR2 ANQGSEA. This CDR3 has 15 residues. Germline trimming cut 5 bases from V and 5 bases from J; bases unmatched to any gene: 14. The CDR3 loop reads CSVLTGGALKNEQYF. In DNA form, the CDR3 reads TGCAGCGTTCTAACCGGGGGGGCTCTAAAGAACGAGCAGTACTTC.

V gene TRBV12-3 or TRBV12-4 combines with J gene TRBJ1-2; D uncertain. The CDR3 consists of 13 residues. V dropped 3 bases and J dropped 2 bases, with 7 bases sitting between them. CDR3 coding DNA: TGTGCCAGCAGTTTTTCGTTAAACTATGGCTACACCTTC. It yields the protein CASSFSLNYGYTF.

The chain is built from TRBV7-2 and TRBJ2-1; 10 bases line up with TRBD1. The CDR3 extends over 15 amino acids. Germline V gene sequence: CDR1 SGHTA, CDR2 FQGNSA. V was clipped by 4 bases and J by 4 bases; unmatched bases: 4. The CDR3 nucleotides are TGTGCCAGCAGCTCCCGGGACAGGGGATACAATGAGCAGTTCTTC. This gives the protein CASSSRDRGYNEQFF.

The chain recombines TRBV12-3 or TRBV12-4 with TRBJ1-1; the D is unclear. The V end was cut by 6 bases, the J end by 4 bases, with 12 bases between. The CDR3 has 13 residues. DNA for the CDR3: TGTGCCAGCAGCAAAACACCAGGCACTGAAGCTTTCTTT. Its protein is CASSKTPGTEAFF.

The rearrangement joins TRBV11-2 to TRBJ2-2, with D possibly matching TRBD2 (5 bases). V was cut by 5 bases and J by 3 bases, with 16 bases left in between. The CDR3 totals 16 residues. Germline assignment: CDR1 SGHAT and CDR2 FQNNGV. The CDR3 loop reads CASSLQPTSYTGELFF. CDR3 coding DNA: TGTGCCAGCAGCCTCCAGCCAACTAGTTACACCGGGGAGCTGTTTTTT.